A selection of T cell receptor beta chains follows, all from one sample in a study of spatial heterogeneity in lung cancer. TCRdb redid the calling of the 5' RACE reads with MiXCR, one entry per CDR3 protein. Here the sample spans 100,000 to 110,000 distinct CDR3 sequences, 3.5% to 5% being singletons. Sequenced here: lung tumor tissue, sampled at surgery. The source is a male donor with early-stage non-small cell lung cancer. Both conserved end residues are part of each CDR3. D genes are given only for firm matches. Not all rows give a size; the values are once, few, many and, for expanded clones, a class.

v_gene: TRBV12-3/TRBV12-4
abundance: many
d_gene: .
j_gene: TRBJ1-1
CDR3nt: TGTGCCAGCAACCAAGGGGAAGTGAACACTGAAGCTTTCTTT
CDR3aa: CASNQGEVNTEAFF

v_gene: TRBV5-1
abundance: .
d_gene: .
j_gene: TRBJ2-6
CDR3nt: TGCGCCAGCAGCTTACAGGGCTCTGGGGCCAACGTCCTGACTTTC
CDR3aa: CASSLQGSGANVLTF

v_gene: TRBV7-7
abundance: .
d_gene: TRBD2
j_gene: TRBJ2-3
CDR3nt: TGTGCCAGCAGCGCAGGACTAGCGGAATCAGATACGCAGTATTTT
CDR3aa: CASSAGLAESDTQYF

v_gene: TRBV18
abundance: few
d_gene: TRBD1
j_gene: TRBJ2-5
CDR3nt: TGTGCCAGCTCACCGGGACAGGGCTTGCGGACCCAGTACTTC
CDR3aa: CASSPGQGLRTQYF

v_gene: TRBV9
abundance: many
d_gene: .
j_gene: TRBJ1-5
CDR3nt: TGTGCCAGCAGCAAGGACGGATTTGGCAATCAGCCCCAGCATTTT
CDR3aa: CASSKDGFGNQPQHF

v_gene: TRBV2
abundance: .
d_gene: .
j_gene: TRBJ2-7
CDR3nt: TGTGCCAGCAGCGGACCGTCTGGGGTGGTCCGTGACGGGCAGTACTTC
CDR3aa: CASSGPSGVVRDGQYF

v_gene: TRBV28
abundance: many
d_gene: TRBD2
j_gene: TRBJ2-1
CDR3nt: TGTGCCAGCAGTTTACTAGCGGGAGACAATGAGCAGTTCTTC
CDR3aa: CASSLLAGDNEQFF

v_gene: TRBV29-1
abundance: many
d_gene: TRBD2
j_gene: TRBJ2-1
CDR3nt: TGCAGCGTTGAGCGACTAGCGGGATACAATGAGCAGTTCTTC
CDR3aa: CSVERLAGYNEQFF

v_gene: TRBV10-1
abundance: .
d_gene: .
j_gene: TRBJ2-5
CDR3nt: TGCGCCAGCAGTGTCAGGGGAGGGGAGACCCAGTACTTC
CDR3aa: CASSVRGGETQYF

v_gene: TRBV28
abundance: .
d_gene: .
j_gene: TRBJ1-1
CDR3nt: TGTGCCAGCAGTTTTACGGCTGACACTGAAGCTTTCTTT
CDR3aa: CASSFTADTEAFF

v_gene: TRBV14
abundance: few
d_gene: .
j_gene: TRBJ2-7
CDR3nt: TGTGCCAGCAGCCAAGGAGCCTACCGGCAGTACTTC
CDR3aa: CASSQGAYRQYF

v_gene: TRBV4-1
abundance: many
d_gene: .
j_gene: TRBJ2-6
CDR3nt: TGCGCCAGCAGGGGGTTTCATCCGGGGGCAATGATCTCTGGGGCCAACGTCCTGACTTTC
CDR3aa: CASRGFHPGAMISGANVLTF

v_gene: TRBV6-2/TRBV6-3
abundance: many
d_gene: .
j_gene: TRBJ1-2
CDR3nt: TGTGCCAGCAGTTCTCCGGGACGGACGGCCTATGGCTACACCTTC
CDR3aa: CASSSPGRTAYGYTF

v_gene: TRBV7-8
abundance: many
d_gene: .
j_gene: TRBJ1-2
CDR3nt: TGTGCCAGCAGCTTATTTAGGGCAGTGCGACGAGTTGGCTACACCTTC
CDR3aa: CASSLFRAVRRVGYTF

v_gene: TRBV6-1
abundance: many
d_gene: TRBD1
j_gene: TRBJ1-2
CDR3nt: TGTGCCAGCAGTGAAGGAGACAGGGCGTTTCGCTACACCTTC
CDR3aa: CASSEGDRAFRYTF

v_gene: TRBV2
abundance: few
d_gene: .
j_gene: TRBJ1-2
CDR3nt: TGTGCCAGCAGTGAACGTCAGCTCTATGGCTACACCTTC
CDR3aa: CASSERQLYGYTF

v_gene: TRBV21-1
abundance: many
d_gene: .
j_gene: TRBJ1-4
CDR3nt: TGTGCCAGCAGCAAAGTAGCGGACGGCGGTGAAAAACTGTTTTTT
CDR3aa: CASSKVADGGEKLFF

v_gene: TRBV7-9
abundance: many
d_gene: .
j_gene: TRBJ2-6
CDR3nt: TGTGCCAGCACCGCACGTATCGGGACGGTGAGCTCTGGGGCCAACGTCCTGACTTTC
CDR3aa: CASTARIGTVSSGANVLTF

v_gene: TRBV5-1
abundance: many
d_gene: .
j_gene: TRBJ2-5
CDR3nt: TGCGCCAGCAGCGATCCGGAGACAGGACAGAGTGAGACCCAGTACTTC
CDR3aa: CASSDPETGQSETQYF

v_gene: TRBV29-1
abundance: few
d_gene: TRBD2
j_gene: TRBJ2-1
CDR3nt: TGCAGCGTTGTCCTTAGGCTAGCGGGGGGCTCCTACAATGAGCAGTTCTTC
CDR3aa: CSVVLRLAGGSYNEQFF

v_gene: TRBV6-1
abundance: many
d_gene: .
j_gene: TRBJ1-5
CDR3nt: TGTGCCACCCTGACCGAAAACCATCAGCCCCAGCATTTT
CDR3aa: CATLTENHQPQHF

v_gene: TRBV6-6
abundance: few
d_gene: TRBD2
j_gene: TRBJ2-3
CDR3nt: TGTGCCAGCAGTGGGACTAGGGCAGATACGCAGTATTTT
CDR3aa: CASSGTRADTQYF

v_gene: TRBV4-1
abundance: many
d_gene: .
j_gene: TRBJ1-1
CDR3nt: TGCGCCAGCAGCCAGACCCTGTTGACAGTGCGTCTTGAAGCTTTCTTT
CDR3aa: CASSQTLLTVRLEAFF

v_gene: TRBV11-1
abundance: few
d_gene: TRBD1
j_gene: TRBJ2-3
CDR3nt: TGTGCCAGCAGTGGGACAGGGGCAGATACGCAGTATTTT
CDR3aa: CASSGTGADTQYF

v_gene: TRBV5-1
abundance: .
d_gene: TRBD2
j_gene: TRBJ2-3
CDR3nt: TGCGCCAGCAGCATGGAGGGAACAACCGGGACTAGCGGCACAGATACGCAGTATTTT
CDR3aa: CASSMEGTTGTSGTDTQYF

v_gene: TRBV28
abundance: many
d_gene: .
j_gene: TRBJ2-7
CDR3nt: TGTGCCAGCAGTTCCAGACTAGTCCTTCTCGAGCAGTACTTC
CDR3aa: CASSSRLVLLEQYF

v_gene: TRBV4-2
abundance: few
d_gene: TRBD1
j_gene: TRBJ2-7
CDR3nt: TGTGCCAGCAGCCATTCCGGACAGGGTAGGGCCTACGAGCAGTACTTC
CDR3aa: CASSHSGQGRAYEQYF

v_gene: TRBV12-3/TRBV12-4
abundance: many
d_gene: .
j_gene: TRBJ1-5
CDR3nt: TGTGCCAGCAGGGCGGGGGTACGCAATCAGCCCCAGCATTTT
CDR3aa: CASRAGVRNQPQHF

v_gene: TRBV5-1
abundance: many
d_gene: .
j_gene: TRBJ1-2
CDR3nt: TGCGCCAGCAGGAGCCAGGATGGAAATGGCTACACCTTC
CDR3aa: CASRSQDGNGYTF

v_gene: TRBV12-3/TRBV12-4
abundance: few
d_gene: .
j_gene: TRBJ2-7
CDR3nt: TGTGCCAGCAGTTCGGCGGGAACCTACGAGCAGTACTTC
CDR3aa: CASSSAGTYEQYF

v_gene: TRBV12-3/TRBV12-4
abundance: .
d_gene: TRBD2
j_gene: TRBJ2-2
CDR3nt: TGTGCCAGCAGTCCTTGGACTAGCGGATCGAACACCGGGGAGCTGTTTTTT
CDR3aa: CASSPWTSGSNTGELFF

v_gene: TRBV4-1
abundance: many
d_gene: TRBD1
j_gene: TRBJ1-4
CDR3nt: TGCGCCAGCAGCCATAGACAGGGGGGTGAAAAACTGTTTTTT
CDR3aa: CASSHRQGGEKLFF